This paragraph reports one T cell receptor delta chain. A read error is the likely source, as a far larger clone sits one nucleotide away. Other DNA sequences in the same sample also yield this CDR3. The data were obtained in a study of gamma-delta T cells after stem cell transplantation. TCRdb re-analyzed the RT-PCR reads via CATT. The sample yields 1,700 or so delta-chain clones, 4.5% seen once. The receptor was derived from a human donor. It is not recorded whose cells these are; they may come from a transplant donor. Sequencing was done on a sample of gamma-delta T cells.

The CDR3 sequence: CACDPLSTGGYIGFADKLIF. The CDR3 DNA is TGTGCCTGTGATCCCCTTAGTACTGGGGGATACATCGGTTTCGCCGATAAACTCATCTTT. The chain is built from TRDV2 and TRDJ1, with 12 bases that match TRDD3. Germline V gives CDR1 GEAIGNYY, CDR2 EKD. V was pared by 4 bases and J by 3 bases, with 20 bases of the junction left unmatched. This CDR3 has 20 residues.